A selection of T cell receptor beta chains follows, all from one sample in a study of blood T cell repertoires in COVID-19. TCRdb keeps only in-frame clones here, not all; method: immunoSEQ multiplex PCR. The sample contains some 80,000 clones, about 80% of which appear only once. The material sequenced was peripheral blood. These receptors were obtained from a human donor in a cohort sampled during active COVID-19. The CDR3 runs from the conserved cysteine through the conserved F or W. The order of the fields is CDR3 length, D gene, J gene, V gene, CDR3 protein. A D gene is named only where the DNA matches it firmly.

cdr3_length: 17; d_call: TRBD1; j_call: TRBJ1-4; v_call: TRBV28; cdr3_aa: CASSSPRLGQAFGEVFF
cdr3_length: 12; d_call: .; j_call: TRBJ1-1; v_call: TRBV6-1; cdr3_aa: CASSDIQRAAFF
cdr3_length: 14; d_call: .; j_call: TRBJ2-7; v_call: TRBV18; cdr3_aa: CASSPSRGAYEQYF
cdr3_length: 16; d_call: TRBD2; j_call: TRBJ2-1; v_call: TRBV7-6; cdr3_aa: CASSSPGLAGHNEQFF
cdr3_length: 15; d_call: .; j_call: TRBJ1-6; v_call: TRBV6-1; cdr3_aa: CASSERPGRNSPLHF
cdr3_length: 16; d_call: TRBD2; j_call: TRBJ2-3; v_call: TRBV11-3; cdr3_aa: CASSLDLAANTDTQYF
cdr3_length: 15; d_call: .; j_call: TRBJ1-3; v_call: TRBV5-4; cdr3_aa: CASSDTGFSGNTIYF
cdr3_length: 14; d_call: TRBD1; j_call: TRBJ2-2; v_call: TRBV5-1; cdr3_aa: CATSDRGQGGELFF
cdr3_length: 15; d_call: TRBD1; j_call: TRBJ2-1; v_call: TRBV6-5; cdr3_aa: CASSTGDREYNEQFF
cdr3_length: 17; d_call: TRBD1; j_call: TRBJ1-4; v_call: TRBV6-2/TRBV6-3; cdr3_aa: CASSSRTYRGRNEKLFF
cdr3_length: 13; d_call: .; j_call: TRBJ2-7; v_call: TRBV19; cdr3_aa: CAVSPAANYEQYF
cdr3_length: 14; d_call: TRBD2; j_call: TRBJ2-1; v_call: TRBV6-5; cdr3_aa: CASRRAGGNNEQFF
cdr3_length: 16; d_call: TRBD1; j_call: TRBJ1-3; v_call: TRBV11-3; cdr3_aa: CASSIRDRGPGNTIYF
cdr3_length: 11; d_call: .; j_call: TRBJ2-7; v_call: TRBV20-1; cdr3_aa: CSARDTYEQYF